Below are 19 T cell receptor beta chains sequenced from a single sample in a study of beta chain features in type 1 diabetes. Study-wide points: All four CD4+ subsets of Type 1 diabetes patients contained TCRB CDR3s that were moderately but significantly shorter.

Of the isolated RNA, all was reverse transcribed, and so the sequenced material was expressed TCRB transcripts. The repertoire was sequenced with immunoSEQ multiplex PCR; TCRdb's copy has only in-frame clones and lacks some. The table includes about 660,000 clones, around 15% detected once. Their recognized antigens are unknown. Sample: naive CD4+ T cells from blood. The receptors here all came from a man younger than 35 with type 1 diabetes.

This clone was seen a few times. V gene TRBV28 combines with J gene TRBJ1-3, with D hard to call. The CDR3 loop spans 12 amino acids. Germline-derived CDR1 and CDR2 are MDHEN and SYDVKM. The V gene lost 3 bases and the J gene lost 10 bases, with 10 bases spanning the gap. CDR3 residues: CASSLRVQTIYF. The CDR3 DNA reads TGTGCCAGCAGTTTGCGGGTCCAAACCATATATTTT.

This rearrangement joins TRBV18 to TRBJ1-2; D gene uncertain. The CDR3 has 16 residues. CDR1 and CDR2 from the germline V gene are KGHSH and LQKENI. Between the trimmed V and J ends, which lost 1 base and 4 bases, there was a span of 16 bases. The CDR3 region has the DNA TGTGCCAGCTCACCACTTCCGCGAGGATTTGGCTATGGCTACACCTTC. Protein product: CASSPLPRGFGYGYTF. Variable domain in full (rest from reference TRBV18 and TRBJ1-2): NAGVMQNPRHLVRRRGQEARLRCSPMKGHSHVYWYRQLPEEGLKFMVYLQKENIIDESGMPKERFSAEFPKEGPSILRIQQVVRGDSAAYFCASSPLPRGFGYGYTFGSGTRLTVV.

The sample holds a few counts of this clone. The junction departs from germline at one end; a sequencing error may be responsible. The chain combines TRBV30 with TRBJ1-3; 7 nucleotides line up with TRBD1. CDR1 and CDR2 from the germline V gene are GTSNPN and SVGIG (reference sequence). This CDR3 has 14 residues. In DNA form, the CDR3 reads TGTGCCGGACAGGACCCCCACTCTGGAAACTCCATATATTTT. Its translation: CAGQDPHSGNSIYF.

The V gene is TRBV28, the J gene TRBJ2-7; D ambiguous. Per the germline V gene, CDR1 is MDHEN and CDR2 is SYDVKM. Trimming stripped 1 base from V and 3 bases from J, with 4 bases between. CDR3 size: 12 residues. The CDR3 loop is CASSLLVYEQYF. As DNA, the CDR3 is TGTGCCAGCAGTTTATTGGTCTACGAGCAGTACTTC.

This clone was picked up a small number of times. The J gene is TRBJ1-3, the V gene TRBV5-1; D gene unclear. There are 13 residues in the CDR3. Deletions cut 4 bases from V and 2 bases from J, with 7 bases between. The germline V gene has CDR1 SGHRS and CDR2 YFSETQ. The DNA of the CDR3 is TGCGCCAGCAGCGCAGACCCTGGAAACACCATATATTTT. Amino acid sequence: CASSADPGNTIYF.

The V call is TRBV30, the J call TRBJ2-7, with 8 bases identical to TRBD1. The germline CDR1 and CDR2 sequences are GTSNPN and SVGIG (reference sequence). The ends lost 5 bases at V and 1 base at J; junction bases unmatched: 7. The CDR3 spans 14 residues. The CDR3: CAWAGTGLSYEQYF. The CDR3 region has the DNA TGTGCCTGGGCCGGGACAGGACTATCCTACGAGCAGTACTTC.

This clone was seen a handful of times. J is TRBJ1-1 and V is TRBV29-1, with D possibly matching TRBD1 (6 bases). Trimming shortened V by 6 bases and J by 4 bases, and 12 bases separated the two germline ends. The germline gives CDR1 SQVTM, CDR2 ANQGSEA. The CDR3 consists of 12 residues. The CDR3 nucleotides are TGCAGCGTGGCAGCGGGGGCCACTGAAGCTTTCTTT. This codes for CSVAAGATEAFF.

The V and J genes are TRBV29-1 and TRBJ2-1; 9 nucleotides match TRBD1. Germline V lookup: CDR1 SQVTM, CDR2 ANQGSEA. J gave up 3 bases and V 7 bases, and 4 bases lay outside the gene matches. The CDR3 consists of 13 residues. The chain's CDR3 is CSAPGQGYNEQFF. CDR3 DNA: TGCAGCGCCCCGGGACAGGGCTACAATGAGCAGTTCTTC.

This clone was counted only a few times. The CDR3 bases are TGTGCCAGCAGCAACAATCCCAAATCCCAGGGTCGGGAGACCCAGTACTTC. Encoded protein: CASSNNPKSQGRETQYF. The J gene is TRBJ2-5, the V gene TRBV9; possibly TRBD1 for D (5 bases). The V gene's germline CDR1 is SGDLS and CDR2 YYNGEE. This CDR3 has 17 amino acids. Trimming cost V 4 bases and J 5 bases, with 24 bases left between them.

This clone was detected only a few times. This chain joins TRBV7-2 and TRBJ2-1; 9 nucleotides line up with TRBD2. The V segment lost 7 bases and the J segment 0 bases; nucleotides outside the gene matches: 13. The CDR3 sequence is 18 residues long. Germline V gene data show CDR1 as SGHTA and CDR2 as FQGNSA. The CDR3 loop is CASTGGRGPPSSYNEQFF. Here the CDR3 DNA reads TGTGCCAGCACCGGCGGGAGGGGCCCTCCTAGCTCCTACAATGAGCAGTTCTTC. Looking up the rest from reference TRBV7-2 and TRBJ2-1 gives the full variable domain: GAGVSQSPSNKVTEKGKDVELRCDPISGHTALYWYRQSLGQGLEFLIYFQGNSAPDKSGLPSDRFSAERTGGSVSTLTIQRTQQEDSAVYLCASTGGRGPPSSYNEQFFGPGTRLTVL.

The rearrangement uses TRBV27 and TRBJ2-7; D is ambiguous. Trimming removed 6 bases at V and 3 bases at J, with 18 bases between. Germline V CDR1 and CDR2: MNHEY, SMNVEV (reference sequence). The CDR3 is 15 amino acids. As DNA, the CDR3 is TGTGCCAGCAGCCTCAACCGTTTACCTAACTACGAGCAGTACTTC. This codes for CASSLNRLPNYEQYF.

This chain connects TRBV29-1 to TRBJ2-7; 10 nucleotides line up with TRBD2. Germline CDR1 SQVTM, CDR2 ANQGSEA. The V gene end was trimmed by 7 bases and the J gene end by 2 bases; junction bases not matched to a gene: 5. The CDR3 contains 13 residues. CDR3 residues: CSAGSGGAYEQYF. For the CDR3, the DNA is TGCAGCGCAGGGAGCGGGGGGGCCTACGAGCAGTACTTC.

This clone was seen more than once but under ten times. The rearrangement links TRBV13 to TRBJ2-5, with D hard to call. Germline V gene data show CDR1 as PRHDT and CDR2 as FYEKMQ (reference sequence). This CDR3 is built from 12 residues. The germline V and J ends were trimmed by 5 bases and 3 bases, with 7 bases remaining between them. The CDR3 coding sequence is TGTGCCAGCAGCCACAGTGAAGAGACCCAGTACTTC. Amino acid sequence: CASSHSEETQYF. Full variable domain (remainder filled in from reference TRBV13 and TRBJ2-5): AAGVIQSPRHLIKEKRETATLKCYPIPRHDTVYWYQQGPGQDPQFLISFYEKMQSDKGSIPDRFSAQQFSDYHSELNMSSLELGDSALYFCASSHSEETQYFGPGTRLLVL.

V and J are TRBV11-2 and TRBJ1-6; D gene ambiguous. V lost 0 bases and J 15 bases, leaving 15 bases between the germline ends. This CDR3 has 14 residues. The germline V gene encodes CDR1 SGHAT and CDR2 FQNNGV. The CDR3 DNA reads TGTGCCAGCAGCTTAGACCCCTCCCCCGTGCTCCTCCACTTT. Protein product: CASSLDPSPVLLHF.

This clone has a handful of counts. The same CDR3 arises from other DNA sequences in this sample as well. The rearrangement uses TRBV30 and TRBJ1-5; D gene ambiguous. The ends were cut back, 4 bases at V and 4 bases at J, with 11 bases in the middle. The CDR3 loop spans 13 amino acids. Germline CDR1 reads GTSNPN; CDR2 reads SVGIG (reference sequence). This CDR3 is CAWNLGGNQPQHF. The CDR3, as DNA: TGTGCCTGGAACCTAGGAGGGAATCAGCCCCAGCATTTT.

The table lists this clone with a few counts. CDR3 DNA: TGTGCCAGCAGTACCTTACCGTTGACAGGGCAAAAACTGTTTTTT. It translates to CASSTLPLTGQKLFF. J is TRBJ1-4 and V is TRBV6-5; 7 nucleotides match TRBD1. The length of the CDR3 is 15 residues. Germline assignment: CDR1 MNHEY and CDR2 SVGAGI. J lost 9 bases, V lost 5 bases, and 12 bases had no gene match.

The rearrangement links TRBV29-1 to TRBJ2-1; no clear D. The CDR3 covers 12 residues. The V and J ends lost 7 bases and 14 bases respectively, with 21 bases between them. Germline assignment: CDR1 SQVTM and CDR2 ANQGSEA. Written as DNA, the CDR3 is TGCAGCGCCGCCCCCCAAGGGCCGGATGAGTTCTTC. As protein: CSAAPQGPDEFF.

This clone occurred a few times. The J gene is TRBJ2-7, the V gene TRBV7-9, with 7 nucleotides matching TRBD1. Germline CDR1 is SEHNR and CDR2 is FQNEAQ (reference sequence). The J segment lost 3 bases and the V segment lost 5 bases, leaving 10 bases of the junction unmatched. The CDR3 spans 15 residues. The chain's CDR3 is CASSKRTDRYYEQYF. The CDR3 DNA sequence: TGTGCCAGCAGCAAACGGACGGACAGGTACTACGAGCAGTACTTC.

In regard to this clone: Different DNA sequences within this sample yield the same CDR3. The chain recombines TRBV7-2 with TRBJ1-1; possibly TRBD1 for D (5 bases). Germline lookup yields CDR1 SGHTA and CDR2 FQGNSA. V lost 2 bases and J lost 1, with 8 bases in between. The CDR3 is made up of 14 amino acids. DNA of the CDR3: TGTGCCAGCAGCTTATTCGGACAGAACACTGAAGCTTTCTTT. Protein sequence: CASSLFGQNTEAFF.